A selection of T cell receptor beta chains follows, all from one sample in a study of cytomegalovirus exposure and HLA in healthy donors. Using immunoSEQ multiplex PCR, the repertoire was profiled, and TCRdb retains in-frame clones only, with some absent. In the table there are 180,000 or so clones, around nine tenths of which are singletons. The specimen sequenced was PBMCs. These receptors were taken from a woman aged 30 to 39 in good health and CMV-seronegative. Each CDR3 is given with its conserved first and last residue. Each record gives: V gene, D gene, J gene, clone size, CDR3 DNA, CDR3 protein. A D gene is named only where the DNA matches it firmly. Only part of the rows carry a size: once, few, many, or a class if the clone is expanded.

V: TRBV7-2
D: -
J: TRBJ1-4
size: -
DNA: TGTGCCAGCAGCTCGACTACAAAACTGTTTTTT
CDR3: CASSSTTKLFF

V: TRBV9
D: -
J: TRBJ1-6
size: -
DNA: TGTGCCAGCAGCGGCGACAGCTACTCTAATTCACCCCTCCACTTT
CDR3: CASSGDSYSNSPLHF

V: TRBV2
D: TRBD1
J: TRBJ2-2
size: -
DNA: TGTGCCAGCAGTGGACAGGGACGTCCCGGGGAGCTGTTTTTT
CDR3: CASSGQGRPGELFF

V: TRBV27
D: -
J: TRBJ2-7
size: -
DNA: TGTGCCAGCAGTTTATCTAGGGGGTACGAGCAGTACTTC
CDR3: CASSLSRGYEQYF

V: TRBV25-1
D: TRBD2
J: TRBJ2-3
size: few
DNA: TGTGCCAGCACCGGGGGGACAGATACGCAGTATTTT
CDR3: CASTGGTDTQYF

V: TRBV27
D: -
J: TRBJ1-5
size: -
DNA: TGTGCCAGCAGTGTTGGGCCCAGGAAGGGCAATCAGCCCCAGCATTTT
CDR3: CASSVGPRKGNQPQHF

V: TRBV30
D: TRBD2
J: TRBJ2-7
size: few
DNA: TGTGCCTGGAGTCGGGGGGGAGACTACGAGCAGTACTTC
CDR3: CAWSRGGDYEQYF

V: TRBV4-1
D: TRBD1
J: TRBJ2-5
size: -
DNA: TGCGCCAGCAGCCGTGGGACAGGGCAATCCCAAGAGACCCAGTACTTC
CDR3: CASSRGTGQSQETQYF

V: TRBV6-6
D: TRBD1
J: TRBJ2-3
size: -
DNA: TGTGCCAGCAGCGACACAGGGGGCGATTCAGATACGCAGTATTTT
CDR3: CASSDTGGDSDTQYF

V: TRBV6-5
D: TRBD1
J: TRBJ1-4
size: -
DNA: TGTGCCAGCAGTCTCCCGGGACAGGGTCCTGAAAAACTGTTTTTT
CDR3: CASSLPGQGPEKLFF

V: TRBV27
D: -
J: TRBJ2-3
size: once
DNA: TGTGCCAGCAGTGGTTCGGGGGCAGATACGCAGTATTTT
CDR3: CASSGSGADTQYF

V: TRBV10-3
D: TRBD2
J: TRBJ2-2
size: -
DNA: TGTGCCATCAGTGAGGCGGGGGTGAACACCGGGGAGCTGTTTTTT
CDR3: CAISEAGVNTGELFF

V: TRBV2
D: -
J: TRBJ2-5
size: -
DNA: TGTGCCAGCAGTGCTCAGCGTGGAGAGACCCAGTACTTC
CDR3: CASSAQRGETQYF

V: TRBV7-2
D: -
J: TRBJ2-1
size: -
DNA: TGTGCCAGCAGCTGGTTAGCGGAGAACTACAATGAGCAGTTCTTC
CDR3: CASSWLAENYNEQFF

V: TRBV5-4
D: TRBD1
J: TRBJ1-1
size: -
DNA: TGTGCCAGCAGCACCCAGACAGGGGATAACACTGAAGCTTTCTTT
CDR3: CASSTQTGDNTEAFF

V: TRBV5-1
D: -
J: TRBJ2-4
size: -
DNA: TGCGCCAGCAGGCCGGACTTCGGCAAAAACATTCAGTACTTC
CDR3: CASRPDFGKNIQYF

V: TRBV6-5
D: TRBD2
J: TRBJ2-3
size: -
DNA: TGTGCCAGCAGTCGACTAGCGGGGGGGGGAGATACGCAGTATTTT
CDR3: CASSRLAGGGDTQYF

V: TRBV7-2
D: -
J: TRBJ1-1
size: -
DNA: TGTGCCAGCACCACCTCCCTTACGGGGTGGGGGAACACTGAAGCTTTCTTT
CDR3: CASTTSLTGWGNTEAFF

V: TRBV19
D: -
J: TRBJ1-1
size: -
DNA: TGTGCCAGTAGTATAGTTCCGGACACTGAAGCTTTCTTT
CDR3: CASSIVPDTEAFF

V: TRBV14
D: -
J: TRBJ2-1
size: -
DNA: TGTGCCAGCAGCCAACTTGCCGGTAGCTCCTACAATGAGCAGTTCTTC
CDR3: CASSQLAGSSYNEQFF

V: TRBV9
D: -
J: TRBJ2-7
size: -
DNA: TGTGCCAGCAGTTCGGGGGATCCCTACGAGCAGTACTTC
CDR3: CASSSGDPYEQYF

V: TRBV5-4
D: TRBD2
J: TRBJ2-7
size: -
DNA: TGTGCCAGCAGCTCCAGCGGGGGGGCCGGCGAGCAGTACTTC
CDR3: CASSSSGGAGEQYF

V: TRBV5-4
D: -
J: TRBJ2-7
size: -
DNA: TGTGCCAGCAGCCCACGGTCCTCCTACGAGCAGTACTTC
CDR3: CASSPRSSYEQYF

V: TRBV5-4
D: -
J: TRBJ2-7
size: -
DNA: TGTGCCAGCAGCAAAACTGGGGCAGGGCCCTACGAGCAGTACTTC
CDR3: CASSKTGAGPYEQYF

V: TRBV10-2
D: TRBD2
J: TRBJ2-5
size: -
DNA: TGCGCCAGCAGCCCCCCGACTAGCGGGGGATTGACCCAGTACTTC
CDR3: CASSPPTSGGLTQYF

V: TRBV7-9
D: -
J: TRBJ2-7
size: -
DNA: TGTGCCAGCAGCTTCCAGGGTTGGCCCTACGAGCAGTACTTC
CDR3: CASSFQGWPYEQYF

V: TRBV6-5
D: -
J: TRBJ1-2
size: -
DNA: TGTGCCAGCAGTTTGACAACTAACTATGGCTACACCTTC
CDR3: CASSLTTNYGYTF

V: TRBV7-7
D: TRBD1
J: TRBJ1-5
size: -
DNA: TGTGCCAGCAGCTTGTTAGGAGGACCGGGACAGGGTGTTTCGAGCAATCAGCCCCAGCATTTT
CDR3: CASSLLGGPGQGVSSNQPQHF

V: TRBV19
D: TRBD1
J: TRBJ1-5
size: few
DNA: TGTGCCAGTAGTATCTCCCCCCCCGGGACAGGGGGCCAGGGTAGCAATCAGCCCCAGCATTTT
CDR3: CASSISPPGTGGQGSNQPQHF